Here is one T cell receptor (beta chain) with its context. No antigen is known for it. Measured with immunoSEQ multiplex PCR; TCRdb has only the in-frame clones, and not every one. The table has about 14,000 clones, around 90% seen once; the top ten hold around 4.5%. Per the germline V gene, CDR1 is SEHNR and CDR2 is FQNEAQ (reference sequence). The junction had 13 bases not matched to a gene; V was cut back by 5 bases and J by 7 bases. The CDR3 runs 16 residues. This specimen comes from a study of chemoradiotherapy in HPV16-positive cancers. Study outcomes and limitations: In HPV16-positive patients, HPV-responsive T-cell expansion tracked better recurrence-free survival. Candidate HPV-specific clones and E7-related TCR motifs grew in tumor during treatment.

This chain connects TRBV7-9 to TRBJ2-1; 8 bases fit TRBD2. This specimen consisted of tumor tissue, obtained from a patient who underwent chemoradiotherapy. This clonotype was obtained from a human donor with HPV-associated anogenital cancer. The chain's CDR3 is CASSPFPVGGRNEQFF. The CDR3 region has the DNA TGTGCCAGCAGCCCGTTTCCAGTGGGCGGGAGGAATGAGCAGTTCTTC.